This entry describes one TCR beta chain. Its antigen remains unidentified. The protocol was immunoSEQ multiplex PCR, while the TCRdb copy is restricted to in-frame clones and leaves out a portion. The sample has around 700,000 clones; over 65% are singletons. This sample was included in a study of shared clonotypes between healthy human individuals. Regarding the study as a whole: A generally larger estimated richness was seen in naive subsets than in memory subsets. Generation of non-shared clonotypes was less probable than generation of clonotypes shared by all four donors. Four donors shared approximately 5% of their naive CD4 clonotypes.

This CDR3 is 17 amino acids long. Germline V gene lookup returns CDR1 LNHDA and CDR2 SQIVND (reference sequence). V lost 3 bases to trimming and J lost 1 base, with 13 bases between them. V gene TRBV19 combines with J gene TRBJ2-6; D unresolved. The source is a woman between 25 and 40 years old in good health. Sequencing input: memory CD4+ T cells sorted from blood. Subset noted: CD45RA-negative fraction. The CDR3: CASSMFASASGANVLTF. The CDR3, as DNA: TGTGCCAGTAGTATGTTTGCGTCGGCGTCTGGGGCCAACGTCCTGACTTTC.